Each of the 12 T cell receptor beta chains below was sequenced from the same sample in a study of cytomegalovirus exposure and HLA in healthy donors. Researchers ran the PCR with 60 Vbeta and 13 Jbeta primers. Here immunoSEQ multiplex PCR was the method, and the copy in TCRdb shows in-frame clones only, minus some. This sample has 90,000 to 100,000 clones, with 9.4% found just once. The sample consisted of PBMCs. The receptors originated from a man in his forties or fifties in good health and CMV-seropositive.

Comment on this clone: A read error is likely here: a far larger clone is one base away. This specimen includes other DNA sequences encoding the same CDR3. The chain links TRBV29-1 to TRBJ2-3; D not resolved. The CDR3 is 14 amino acids. Germline V gene sequence: CDR1 SQVTM, CDR2 ANQGSEA. Deletions cut 6 bases from V and 0 bases from J, with 13 bases between. CDR3 residues: CSVVPYLSTDTQYF. The DNA for the CDR3 is TGCAGCGTGGTGCCTTACCTAAGCACAGATACGCAGTATTTT.

The chain couples TRBV10-3 to TRBJ1-5; 7 bases match TRBD1. The trim removed 6 bases at V and 0 bases at J, leaving 8 bases unmatched. Germline CDR1 is ENHRY and CDR2 is SYGVKD. The CDR3 length is 16 residues. In DNA form, the CDR3 reads TGTGCCATCAGCGCAACCGGGACAGATAGCAATCAGCCCCAGCATTTT. Translating it yields CAISATGTDSNQPQHF.

The chain combines TRBV5-4 with TRBJ2-1, with 9 bases aligning to TRBD2. Germline V gene lookup returns CDR1 SGHNT and CDR2 YYREEE (reference sequence). The CDR3 is made up of 16 amino acids. V lost 4 bases, J lost 7 bases, and 12 bases stayed unmatched. CDR3 protein: CASSAVALAGGNEQFF. CDR3 in DNA: TGTGCCAGCAGCGCCGTCGCACTAGCGGGTGGAAATGAGCAGTTCTTC.

The CDR3, as DNA: TGTGCCATCCTCTTGGGAGCGGCGGATACGCAGTATTTT. Amino acids: CAILLGAADTQYF. The chain is built from TRBV2 and TRBJ2-3, with TRBD2 as a possible D gene (5 bases). CDR1 and CDR2 (germline): SNHLY, FYNNEI. V gave up 10 bases and J gave up 6 bases, with 17 bases separating them. The CDR3 covers 13 residues. Full variable domain (remainder filled in from reference TRBV2 and TRBJ2-3): EPEVTQTPSHQVTQMGQEVILRCVPISNHLYFYWYRQILGQKVEFLVSFYNNEISEKSEIFDDQFSVERPDGSNFTLKIRSTKLEDSAMYFCAILLGAADTQYFGPGTRLTVL.

This clone was detected a few times. The chain has TRBV29-1 and TRBJ2-7, with 9 bases aligning to TRBD2. Germline CDR1 SQVTM, CDR2 ANQGSEA. With V trimmed by 6 bases and J by 5 bases, 8 bases remained unmatched. The CDR3 loop spans 13 amino acids. CDR3 sequence: CSVTTSGFNEQYF. DNA of the CDR3: TGCAGCGTCACCACTAGCGGGTTCAACGAGCAGTACTTC.

This clone was counted a few times. The V gene is TRBV28, the J gene TRBJ1-5; 7 nucleotides match TRBD1. V lost 5 bases to trimming and J lost 3 bases; unmatched junction nucleotides: 10. The CDR3 spans 16 residues. Germline CDR1 MDHEN, CDR2 SYDVKM. The CDR3 sequence: CASSVNQGGPNQPQHF. The CDR3 coding sequence is TGTGCCAGCAGTGTCAATCAGGGGGGACCCAATCAGCCCCAGCATTTT.

This clone was seen more than once but under ten times. The chain is built from TRBV7-2 and TRBJ2-7; TRBD1 matches 9 bases. Per germline, CDR1 SGHTA and CDR2 FQGNSA. V shed 5 bases and J 3 bases; nucleotides not matched to a gene: 8. The CDR3 covers 15 residues. The CDR3 sequence: CASSLTGGGVYEQYF. The DNA of the CDR3 is TGTGCCAGCAGCCTTACAGGGGGCGGTGTCTACGAGCAGTACTTC. The full variable domain, rest sourced from reference TRBV7-2 and TRBJ2-7, is GAGVSQSPSNKVTEKGKDVELRCDPISGHTALYWYRQSLGQGLEFLIYFQGNSAPDKSGLPSDRFSAERTGGSVSTLTIQRTQQEDSAVYLCASSLTGGGVYEQYFGPGTRLTVT.

The CDR3 nucleotides are TGTGCCAGCAGTCTAAACGAGCCTTATAGCAATCAGCCCCAGCATTTT. This codes for CASSLNEPYSNQPQHF. The chain is built from TRBV28 and TRBJ1-5, with unresolved D. Trimming stripped 5 bases from V and 0 bases from J, with 14 bases between. The CDR3 is 16 residues long. CDR1 and CDR2 (germline): MDHEN, SYDVKM.

This clone was recorded a few times. V gene TRBV7-2 combines with J gene TRBJ2-3, with TRBD2 matching over 9 bases. Per the germline V gene, CDR1 is SGHTA and CDR2 is FQGNSA. The CDR3 is 15 residues long. Trimming took 4 bases from V and 0 from J; bases not matched to a gene: 2. The CDR3: CASSSAGGSTDTQYF. CDR3 nucleotide sequence: TGTGCCAGCAGCTCCGCGGGAGGGAGCACAGATACGCAGTATTTT.

The rearrangement links TRBV27 to TRBJ2-1; D gene uncertain. Trimming removed 5 bases at V and 8 bases at J, with 7 bases between. The CDR3 contains 11 residues. CDR1 is MNHEY, CDR2 SMNVEV, per germline (reference sequence). CDR3 bases: TGTGCCAGCAGTCCCCCCGATGAGCAGTTCTTC. Amino acid sequence: CASSPPDEQFF.

The V gene is TRBV6-5, the J gene TRBJ1-6; no reliable D call. CDR3 size: 16 residues. Germline V gives CDR1 MNHEY, CDR2 SVGAGI. V shed 0 bases and J shed 0 bases, with 6 bases lying between them. The CDR3: CASSYSESSYNSPLHF. CDR3 DNA: TGTGCCAGCAGTTACTCGGAGAGCTCCTATAATTCACCCCTCCACTTT.

This clone is medium-sized. The V gene is TRBV5-4, the J gene TRBJ2-1; 8 nucleotides line up with TRBD2. The CDR3 length is 16 residues. After removal of 1 base from V and 0 bases from J, the junction contained 3 bases not matched to a gene. Germline CDR1 SGHNT, CDR2 YYREEE (reference sequence). CDR3 DNA: TGTGCCAGCAGCTTGATGGGGACTAGCTCCTACAATGAGCAGTTCTTC. Translating gives CASSLMGTSSYNEQFF.